This TCR beta chain was captured by sequencing in a study of T cells after yellow fever vaccination. General study points: It was a weaker secondary response, yet one that peaked faster, at day 5 versus 15.

For this clonotype: As yet, its antigen is unknown.

Synthesis of TCR cDNA relied on 5'RACE template switching, which attached a universal primer site and UMIs. TCRdb re-called the 5' RACE reads with MiXCR, one entry per CDR3 protein. The sample holds 250,000 to 350,000 distinct CDR3 sequences, roughly 8.7% seen once. The CDR3 runs 17 residues. The germline V and J ends were trimmed by 0 bases and 2 bases, with 16 bases remaining between them. CDR1 MNHEY and CDR2 SMNVEV come from the germline V gene (reference sequence). Source: CD4+ T cells sorted from PBMCs, taken 5 days after the yellow fever booster vaccination. The chain uses TRBV27 and TRBJ1-2; D might be TRBD1 (6 bases). This receptor was obtained from a man between 18 and 35 years old who received the YFV17D yellow fever vaccine. CDR3 protein: CASSLSIAGAMNYGYTF. The DNA of the CDR3 is TGTGCCAGCAGTTTATCGATTGCAGGGGCCATGAACTATGGCTACACCTTC.